This TCR beta chain stems from a study of T cells in women clearing cervical HPV infection. Study-level results: CIN3+ cases had significantly higher TCR richness than controls; evenness did not differ. Cases carried less TRBV6-7 than controls: 0.11% versus 0.16%.

As for this clone: Antigen: not known. The read halts 3 residues ahead of the CDR3 end, with the missing end drawn from the germline J gene.

The repertoire was sequenced with immunoSEQ multiplex PCR; TCRdb's copy has only in-frame clones and lacks some. This sample contains 20,000 to 30,000 clones. This CDR3 comprises 16 residues. With 5 bases removed from V and 1 base from J, the gap between germline ends came to 13 bases. CDR1 and CDR2 from the germline V gene are SGHRS and YFSETQ. The sequencing input was blood buffy coat. The chain joins TRBV5-1 to TRBJ2-6, with D possibly matching TRBD1 (6 bases). This receptor was identified in a woman between 18 and 75 years old with a cervical HPV16 infection that either progressed to CIN3+ or cleared (not recorded which). CDR3: CASRSQGQSGANVLTF. CDR3 bases read: TGCGCCAGCAGGTCCCAGGGGCAATCTGGGGCCAACGTC. The complete variable domain, with remaining parts taken from reference TRBV5-1 and TRBJ2-6, reads KAGVTQTPRYLIKTRGQQVTLSCSPISGHRSVSWYQQTPGQGLQFLFEYFSETQRNKGNFPGRFSGRQFSNSRSEMNVSTLELGDSALYLCASRSQGQSGANVLTFGAGSRLTVL.